The clone carrying this T cell receptor (beta chain) is classed as medium-sized by frequency. The target antigen is unknown. This record comes from a study of T cell clusters in autoimmune cytopenias. General study findings and limits: Primary autoimmune cytopenia patients seemingly lacked the physiological T cell clusters found in healthy donors.

Germline V gene data show CDR1 as SGHAT and CDR2 as FQNNGV. The CDR3 is 14 residues long. TRB rearrangements were amplified by touch-down multiplex PCR with mixed TRB-A/B primers. TCRdb derives one entry per CDR3 protein from the multiplex PCR reads, leaving out DNA. In all, the sample yields roughly 8,000 distinct CDR3 sequences. About 39,000 genome equivalents of blood DNA were amplified for TRB. The same sample was also used in a study of T cell repertoires in aging, cancer and after chemotherapy. That source adds: Chronic lymphocytic leukemia patients on fludarabine- or bendamustine-based regimens gave paired samples before and after chemotherapy. The full dataset contained 7 million to 9.5 million TCR reads.

The TCR originated in a human donor with an autoimmune cytopenia or autoimmune hepatitis (not recorded which). Specimen: peripheral blood. The rearrangement links TRBV11-2 to TRBJ1-3. The CDR3 spells CASSSTRAGNTIYF.